Below are 4 T cell receptor beta chains sequenced from a single sample in a study of blood T cell repertoires in COVID-19. Here immunoSEQ multiplex PCR was the method, and the copy in TCRdb shows in-frame clones only, minus some. The data hold 120,000 or so clones, with 83% observed a single time. Sequencing was carried out using peripheral blood. These receptors all stem from a man older than 75 with active or convalescent COVID-19.

For the CDR3, the DNA is TGTGCCAGCAGTTTTGGCCCCCGAGAGACCCAGTACTTC. It encodes CASSFGPRETQYF. The V and J genes are TRBV12-3 or TRBV12-4 and TRBJ2-5; D ambiguous. The length of the CDR3 is 13 residues. Trimming left V 3 bases short and J 4 bases short, with 9 bases between.

The chain uses TRBV5-1 and TRBJ2-2; D remains unclear. The germline gives CDR1 SGHRS, CDR2 YFSETQ. V lost 5 bases and J lost 7, with 12 bases in between. The CDR3 loop spans 13 amino acids. The CDR3: CASSLRFDGELFF. The CDR3 nucleotides read TGCGCCAGCAGTCTAAGATTCGACGGGGAGCTGTTTTTT. The full variable domain, completed using reference TRBV5-1 and TRBJ2-2, is KAGVTQTPRYLIKTRGQQVTLSCSPISGHRSVSWYQQTPGQGLQFLFEYFSETQRNKGNFPGRFSGRQFSNSRSEMNVSTLELGDSALYLCASSLRFDGELFFGEGSRLTVL.

The genes are TRBV19 and TRBJ1-4, with 8 positions matching TRBD1. The V gene end was trimmed by 4 bases and the J gene end by 0 bases; junction bases not matched to a gene: 7. Germline assignment: CDR1 LNHDA and CDR2 SQIVND (reference sequence). The CDR3 has 17 amino acids. CDR3 coding DNA: TGTGCCAGTAGTAAGGACAGGGCCCTTGCAACTAATGAAAAACTGTTTTTT. Protein sequence: CASSKDRALATNEKLFF.

This clone was observed a single time. The chain recombines TRBV4-3 with TRBJ2-5; D perhaps matches TRBD1 (6 bases). CDR3 length equals 11 residues. Germline CDR1 LGHNA, CDR2 YSLEER. The V end lost 5 bases, the J end lost 5 bases, and 6 bases lay between the germline ends. The CDR3 region is CASSTGETQYF. In DNA form, the CDR3 reads TGCGCCAGCAGCACAGGGGAGACCCAGTACTTC.